The 25 T cell receptor beta chains given below trace back to one sample, sequenced in a study of T cells in Graves' hyperthyroidism and ophthalmopathy. Authors of the study amplified TCR beta CDR3 regions from RNA transcripts. Using the HTBI primer set, a first-round RT-PCR was run on the TCR CDR3. TCRdb re-called the multiplex PCR reads through MiXCR, storing one row per CDR3 protein. This sample carries hundreds of thousands of distinct CDR3 sequences, roughly 14% of them seen once, and the ten largest clones take 7.7%. Sample: blood. The receptors were sampled from a woman aged 18-29 years with Graves' hyperthyroidism.

This clonotype appeared a few times. The V and J genes are TRBV6-5 and TRBJ2-2; D call uncertain. The length of the CDR3 is 16 residues. V gave up 2 bases and J gave up 2 bases, with 12 bases separating them. Germline V gene data show CDR1 as MNHEY and CDR2 as SVGAGI. DNA for the CDR3: TGTGCCAGCAGTTACGGGGTAGCAGCCAACACCGGGGAGCTGTTTTTT. Translating it yields CASSYGVAANTGELFF.

This clonotype was detected ten times or more. The chain is built from TRBV5-6 and TRBJ2-7; tentative D call: TRBD2 (6 bases). The CDR3 spans 14 residues. Trimming pared 4 bases from V and 4 bases from J, leaving 15 bases between. Germline V lookup: CDR1 SGHDT, CDR2 YYEEEE. The CDR3 DNA follows: TGTGCCAGCAGCCCCGGGACTCCTAAGTACGAGCAGTACTTC. It yields the protein CASSPGTPKYEQYF.

This rearrangement joins TRBV7-2 to TRBJ2-2; 8 bases align to TRBD1. With 0 bases clipped from V and 5 bases from J, the junction kept 2 bases outside the gene matches. Germline assignment: CDR1 SGHTA and CDR2 FQGNSA. The length of the CDR3 is 15 residues. CDR3 DNA sequence: TGTGCCAGCAGCTTAGCACAGGGGGGTACCGGGGAGCTGTTTTTT. It translates to CASSLAQGGTGELFF.

Many counts were recorded for this clonotype. CDR3: CASSYDSSYTYNEQFF. For the CDR3, the DNA is TGTGCCAGCAGTTACGACTCAAGCTACACGTACAATGAGCAGTTCTTC. This chain joins TRBV6-5 and TRBJ2-1; D is unclear. V lost 2 bases to trimming and J lost 4 bases, with 15 bases between them. The CDR3 runs 16 residues. Germline loops: CDR1 MNHEY, CDR2 SVGAGI.

This clonotype has a count of ten or more. The chain employs TRBV12-3 or TRBV12-4 and TRBJ2-6; D may be TRBD2 (5 bases). Trimming pared 5 bases from V and 1 base from J, leaving 12 bases between. The CDR3 is 16 amino acids. The CDR3 is CASSVTEGSGANVLTF. In nucleotides, the CDR3 is TGTGCCAGCAGTGTCACCGAGGGATCTGGGGCCAACGTCCTGACTTTC.

This clonotype was observed a few times. The chain uses TRBV5-1 and TRBJ2-1, with 11 bases fitting TRBD1. The V and J ends lost 3 bases and 5 bases, in that order; junction bases with no gene match: 13. This CDR3 spans 18 amino acids. CDR1 and CDR2 from the germline V gene are SGHRS and YFSETQ. The CDR3 region is CASSWAGTGGLTNNEQFF. As DNA, the CDR3 is TGCGCCAGCAGCTGGGCCGGGACAGGGGGTTTAACTAACAATGAGCAGTTCTTC.

This clonotype was seen many times. This chain uses TRBV6-1 with TRBJ1-4, with 10 bases lining up with TRBD1. Trimming at V came to 6 bases and at J to 8 bases, leaving 9 bases not matched to a gene. This CDR3 has 15 residues. Germline CDR1 MNHNS, CDR2 SASEGT. The CDR3 loop reads CASRRGGTGAEKLFF. In DNA form, the CDR3 reads TGTGCCAGCAGGAGAGGTGGGACAGGGGCCGAAAAACTGTTTTTT.

A word on this clonotype: The junction does not match germline at one end; this may be a read error. This chain joins TRBV5-1 and TRBJ2-1, with TRBD1 identical over 11 bases. Germline V gene sequence: CDR1 SGHRS, CDR2 YFSETQ. CDR3 length: 15 residues. CDR3 protein: CASRPGQGANNEQLF. The CDR3 DNA follows: TGCGCCAGCAGACCCGGACAGGGGGCAAACAATGAGCAGCTCTTC.

This clonotype has a handful of counts. The rearrangement uses TRBV27 and TRBJ2-3; TRBD1 might be the D (5 bases). The germline V and J ends were trimmed by 3 bases and 1 base, with 17 bases remaining between them. Germline V lookup: CDR1 MNHEY, CDR2 SMNVEV (reference sequence). This CDR3 has 17 amino acids. The CDR3 region has the DNA TGTGCCAGCAGTTTCTTACCACAGGTTTTTGGCACAGATACGCAGTATTTT. Its protein is CASSFLPQVFGTDTQYF.

This clonotype was seen many times. The chain links TRBV18 to TRBJ2-7; D is unclear. V lost 3 bases and J lost 0, with 15 bases in between. Per germline, CDR1 KGHSH and CDR2 LQKENI. The CDR3 runs to 16 residues. The CDR3 DNA follows: TGTGCCAGCTCACCCCTAGGGCAGAAGAGCTCCTACGAGCAGTACTTC. Its protein is CASSPLGQKSSYEQYF.

This clonotype was recorded at least ten times. The gene calls are TRBV7-2 and TRBJ2-7; D gene unclear. The ends were cut back, 1 base at V and 3 bases at J, with 10 bases in the middle. CDR1 and CDR2 from the germline V gene are SGHTA and FQGNSA. The CDR3 contains 14 residues. The CDR3 spells CASSLDDHYYEQYF. As DNA, the CDR3 is TGTGCCAGCAGCTTAGACGACCACTACTACGAGCAGTACTTC.

The rearrangement uses TRBV7-2 and TRBJ1-1, with a weak D call TRBD1 (5 bases). Trimming stripped 1 base from V and 3 bases from J, with 15 bases between. The germline V gene has CDR1 SGHTA and CDR2 FQGNSA. The CDR3 runs 16 residues. CDR3 bases: TGTGCCAGCAGCTTAGGGGGAGGGACCAAATACACTGAAGCTTTCTTT. Encoded protein: CASSLGGGTKYTEAFF. The full variable domain, with the rest looked up from reference TRBV7-2 and TRBJ1-1, is GAGVSQSPSNKVTEKGKDVELRCDPISGHTALYWYRQSLGQGLEFLIYFQGNSAPDKSGLPSDRFSAERTGGSVSTLTIQRTQQEDSAVYLCASSLGGGTKYTEAFFGQGTRLTVV.

In this sample, this clonotype turned up many times. V is TRBV30 and J is TRBJ1-2; D call uncertain. The CDR3 is 11 residues long. V lost 2 bases and J 5 bases, leaving 6 bases between the germline ends. Germline-derived CDR1 and CDR2 are GTSNPN and SVGIG (reference sequence). Written as DNA, the CDR3 is TGTGCCTGGAGTAGAGGGTATGGCTACACCTTC. This gives the protein CAWSRGYGYTF.

Only a few counts were recorded for this clonotype. V is TRBV24-1 and J is TRBJ2-5; 12 bases match TRBD1. Germline assignment: CDR1 KGHDR and CDR2 SFDVKD. The CDR3 contains 16 residues. V lost 9 bases to trimming and J lost 4 bases; unmatched junction nucleotides: 11. CDR3 nucleotides: TGTGCCACCGGGGCCCCCGGGACAGGGGGCGCAGAGACCCAGTACTTC. This translates into CATGAPGTGGAETQYF.

This clonotype was seen many times. The genes are TRBV20-1 and TRBJ2-3; D is uncertain. This CDR3 is built from 15 residues. Deletions cut 2 bases from V and 8 bases from J, with 20 bases between. Germline-derived CDR1 and CDR2 are DFQATT and SNEGSKA (reference sequence). CDR3 nucleotide sequence: TGCAGTGCTAGATCGGCGGAGCTCTCCCCTATTACGCAGTATTTT. This gives the protein CSARSAELSPITQYF.

This clonotype showed up just a few times. The chain recombines TRBV6-5 with TRBJ2-5, with D unclear. CDR1 is MNHEY and CDR2 is SVGAGI in the germline V gene. V was trimmed by 0 bases and J by 1 base, leaving 12 bases between them. The CDR3 runs 16 residues. CDR3 nucleotide sequence: TGTGCCAGCAGTTACTCGGTGGCAGCAGTCCAAGAGACCCAGTACTTC. This codes for CASSYSVAAVQETQYF.

This clonotype came up many times. The chain carries TRBV9 and TRBJ2-1; a possible D gene is TRBD2 (6 bases). CDR1 is SGDLS, CDR2 YYNGEE, per germline. V gave up 4 bases and J gave up 7 bases, with 15 bases separating them. CDR3 length: 14 residues. The CDR3 coding sequence is TGTGCCAGCAGCCCCGGGGGATCCCGTAATGAGCAGTTCTTC. It yields the protein CASSPGGSRNEQFF. The complete variable domain, with remaining parts taken from reference TRBV9 and TRBJ2-1, reads DSGVTQTPKHLITATGQRVTLRCSPRSGDLSVYWYQQSLDQGLQFLIQYYNGEERAKGNILERFSAQQFPDLHSELNLSSLELGDSALYFCASSPGGSRNEQFFGPGTRLTVL.

This clonotype was detected a few times. The V call is TRBV9, the J call TRBJ2-1; D is ambiguous. Per the germline V gene, CDR1 is SGDLS and CDR2 is YYNGEE. The CDR3 has 12 residues. V lost 4 bases to trimming and J lost 9 bases, with 11 bases between them. DNA of the CDR3: TGTGCCAGCAGCTCCCTCTCGGCTGAGCAGTTCTTC. It codes for CASSSLSAEQFF.

This clonotype has a handful of counts. V and J are TRBV9 and TRBJ2-3, with D perhaps matching TRBD1 (5 bases). Germline V gene lookup returns CDR1 SGDLS and CDR2 YYNGEE. V was cut by 3 bases and J by 6 bases, with 8 bases left in between. CDR3 size: 12 residues. The CDR3 is CASSAGIDTQYF. The CDR3 bases are TGTGCCAGCAGCGCAGGGATCGATACGCAGTATTTT. The whole variable domain, filled in from reference TRBV9 and TRBJ2-3, reads DSGVTQTPKHLITATGQRVTLRCSPRSGDLSVYWYQQSLDQGLQFLIQYYNGEERAKGNILERFSAQQFPDLHSELNLSSLELGDSALYFCASSAGIDTQYFGPGTRLTVL.

The rearrangement uses TRBV10-3 and TRBJ1-6, with TRBD1 as a possible D gene (6 bases). Deletions cut 8 bases from V and 6 bases from J, with 14 bases between. This CDR3 spans 14 amino acids. CDR1 is ENHRY and CDR2 is SYGVKD in the germline V gene. CDR3: CAIGGGASNSPLHF. Here the CDR3 DNA reads TGTGCCATCGGAGGGGGGGCCAGTAATTCACCCCTCCACTTT.

This clonotype was seen ten or more times. The rearrangement uses TRBV3-1 and TRBJ2-3; 7 bases agree with TRBD2. The CDR3 is 16 residues long. Trimming took 2 bases from V and 3 from J; bases not matched to a gene: 8. The germline CDR1 and CDR2 sequences are LGHDT and YNNKEL (reference sequence). CDR3 loop: CASSQRLLAATDTQYF. The CDR3 region has the DNA TGTGCCAGCAGCCAACGGCTTCTAGCGGCTACAGATACGCAGTATTTT.

The J gene is TRBJ2-3, the V gene TRBV10-2; D is possibly TRBD1 or TRBD2 (7 bases each). V dropped 4 bases and J dropped 6 bases, with 14 bases sitting between them. This CDR3 region has 14 residues. CDR1 WSHSY and CDR2 SAAADI come from the germline V gene. Written as DNA, the CDR3 is TGCGCCAGCAGTGTACAGGGGAGGGGTGATACGCAGTATTTT. This encodes CASSVQGRGDTQYF.

J is TRBJ1-2 and V is TRBV7-6; possible D gene TRBD1, 6 bases. Trimming removed 5 bases at V and 4 bases at J, with 14 bases between. Germline CDR1 reads SGHVS; CDR2 reads FNYEAQ. The CDR3 is 14 residues long. This CDR3 reads CASSRQGFSYGYTF. In DNA form, the CDR3 reads TGTGCCAGCAGCCGTCAGGGGTTCAGCTATGGCTACACCTTC.

This clonotype was counted between two and nine times. The chain links TRBV6-2 or TRBV6-3 to TRBJ1-4; D is possibly TRBD1 (5 bases). With 0 bases removed from V and 6 bases from J, the gap between germline ends came to 14 bases. The germline gives CDR1 MNHEY, CDR2 SVGEGT. There are 16 residues in the CDR3. The CDR3 sequence is CASSYSIRVVDEKLFF. CDR3 nucleotides: TGTGCCAGCAGTTACTCGATCAGGGTCGTCGATGAAAAACTGTTTTTT.

There are many counts of this clonotype. The chain joins TRBV24-1 to TRBJ1-3; D possibly corresponds to TRBD1 (6 bases). There are 17 residues in the CDR3. Germline CDR1 KGHDR, CDR2 SFDVKD. Trimming left V 4 bases short and J 4 bases short, with 19 bases between. The CDR3 DNA reads as TGTGCCACCAGTGAGGGGGGGGCACAGGGTACCGGAAACACCATATATTTT. It codes for CATSEGGAQGTGNTIYF.